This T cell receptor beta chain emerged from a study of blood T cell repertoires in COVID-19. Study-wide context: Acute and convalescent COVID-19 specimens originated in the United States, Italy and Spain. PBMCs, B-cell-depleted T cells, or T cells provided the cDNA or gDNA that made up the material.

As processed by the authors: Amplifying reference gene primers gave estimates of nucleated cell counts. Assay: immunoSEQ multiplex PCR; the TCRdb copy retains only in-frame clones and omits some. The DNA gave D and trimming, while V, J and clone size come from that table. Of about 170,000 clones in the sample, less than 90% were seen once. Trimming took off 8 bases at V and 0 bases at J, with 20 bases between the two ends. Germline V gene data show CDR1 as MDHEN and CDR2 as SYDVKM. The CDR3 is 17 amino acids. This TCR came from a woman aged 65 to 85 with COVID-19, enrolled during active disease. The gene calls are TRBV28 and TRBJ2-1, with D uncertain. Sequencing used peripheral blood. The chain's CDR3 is CASPSSLATSSYNEQFF. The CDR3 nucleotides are TGTGCCAGCCCCTCGTCCTTAGCAACCTCCTCCTACAATGAGCAGTTCTTC.